A single TCR beta chain is shown here with its context. The sample holds other DNA sequences that translate to the same CDR3. The data are from a study of sequential checkpoint blockade in melanoma. As for the study in general: Both treatment sequences were followed by maintenance nivolumab.

The protocol was immunoSEQ multiplex PCR, while the TCRdb copy is restricted to in-frame clones and leaves out a portion. This sample has 25,000 to 35,000 clones, with 86% found just once. Regarding treatment: randomized to nivolumab then ipilimumab (arm A) or the reverse (arm B). Sequenced material: CD8+ T cells sorted from blood (inferred from file names), taken from a patient given nivolumab and ipilimumab in sequence. This TCR derives from a human donor with melanoma.

The CDR3 DNA follows: TGTGCCAGCAGCTTAGGAGCCGGAACAGGGGCAAACGAGCAGTACTTC. Its translation is CASSLGAGTGANEQYF. The chain carries TRBV11-3 and TRBJ2-7; 7 bases are a match to TRBD1. V was pared by 1 base and J by 5 bases, with 11 bases of the junction left unmatched. Germline V gene lookup returns CDR1 SGHNT and CDR2 YENEEA. The CDR3 is 16 residues long.